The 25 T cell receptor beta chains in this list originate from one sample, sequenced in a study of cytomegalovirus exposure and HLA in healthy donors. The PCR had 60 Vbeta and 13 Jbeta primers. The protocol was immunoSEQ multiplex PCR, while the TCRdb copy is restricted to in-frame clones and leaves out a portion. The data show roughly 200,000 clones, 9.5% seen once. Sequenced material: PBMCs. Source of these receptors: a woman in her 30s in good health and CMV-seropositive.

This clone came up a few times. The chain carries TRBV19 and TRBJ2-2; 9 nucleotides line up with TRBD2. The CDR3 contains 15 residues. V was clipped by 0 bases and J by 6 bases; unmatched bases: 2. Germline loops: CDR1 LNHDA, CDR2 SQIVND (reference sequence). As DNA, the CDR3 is TGTGCCAGTAGTATAGAAGGCGGGAGGGCCGGGGAGCTGTTTTTT. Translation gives CASSIEGGRAGELFF.

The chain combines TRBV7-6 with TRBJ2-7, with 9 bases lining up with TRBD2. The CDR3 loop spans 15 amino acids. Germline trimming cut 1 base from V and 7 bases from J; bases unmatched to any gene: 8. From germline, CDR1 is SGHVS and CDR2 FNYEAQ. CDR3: CASSLDPGLAGEQYF. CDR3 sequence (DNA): TGTGCCAGCAGCTTAGACCCGGGACTAGCCGGAGAGCAGTACTTC.

CDR3 sequence (DNA): TGTGCCAGCAGGGGCGACTACGAGCAGTACTTC. It encodes CASRGDYEQYF. This chain links TRBV4-2 with TRBJ2-7; D not certain. Deletions cut 6 bases from V and 3 bases from J, with 6 bases between. CDR1 is LGHNA and CDR2 is YNFKEQ in the germline V gene. The CDR3 totals 11 residues.

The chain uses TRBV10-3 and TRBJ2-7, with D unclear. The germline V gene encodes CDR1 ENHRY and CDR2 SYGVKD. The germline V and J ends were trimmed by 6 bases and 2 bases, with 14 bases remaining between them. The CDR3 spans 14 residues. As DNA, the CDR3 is TGTGCCATCAGGAAGACAATCTACCCCTACGAGCAGTACTTC. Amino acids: CAIRKTIYPYEQYF.

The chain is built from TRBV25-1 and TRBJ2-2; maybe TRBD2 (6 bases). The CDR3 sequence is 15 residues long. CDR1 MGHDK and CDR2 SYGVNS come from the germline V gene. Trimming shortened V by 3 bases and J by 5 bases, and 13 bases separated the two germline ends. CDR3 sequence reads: CASSDSGPVTGELFF. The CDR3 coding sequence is TGTGCCAGCAGTGATAGCGGACCCGTAACCGGGGAGCTGTTTTTT.

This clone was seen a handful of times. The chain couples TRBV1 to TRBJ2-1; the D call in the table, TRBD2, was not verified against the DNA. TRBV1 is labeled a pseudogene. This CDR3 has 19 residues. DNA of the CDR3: TGCACCAGCAGCCGATGGTTGAGACTAGCGGGGGGGCCCTACAATGAGCAGTTCTTC. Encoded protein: CTSSRWLRLAGGPYNEQFF.

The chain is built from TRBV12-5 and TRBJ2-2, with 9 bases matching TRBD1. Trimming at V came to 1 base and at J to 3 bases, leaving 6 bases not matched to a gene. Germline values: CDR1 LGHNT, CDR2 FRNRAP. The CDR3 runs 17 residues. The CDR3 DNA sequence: TGTGCTAGTGGTTTGGGGACCGGGACAGGGTACACCGGGGAGCTGTTTTTT. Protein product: CASGLGTGTGYTGELFF.

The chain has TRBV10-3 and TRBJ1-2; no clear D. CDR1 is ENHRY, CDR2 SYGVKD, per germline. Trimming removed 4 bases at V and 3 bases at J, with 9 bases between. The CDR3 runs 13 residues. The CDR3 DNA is TGTGCCATCAGTGGTGAGAGGGACTATGGCTACACCTTC. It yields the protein CAISGERDYGYTF.

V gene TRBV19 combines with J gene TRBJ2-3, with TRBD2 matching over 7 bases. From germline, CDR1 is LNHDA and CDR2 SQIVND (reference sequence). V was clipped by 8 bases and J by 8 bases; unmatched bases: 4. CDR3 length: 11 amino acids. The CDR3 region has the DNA TGTGCCAGTTTTAGCGGGTTTACGCAGTATTTT. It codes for CASFSGFTQYF.

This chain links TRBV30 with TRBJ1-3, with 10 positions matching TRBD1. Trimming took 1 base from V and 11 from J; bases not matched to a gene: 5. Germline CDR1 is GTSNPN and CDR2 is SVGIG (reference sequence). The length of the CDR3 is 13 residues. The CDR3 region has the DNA TGTGCCTGGAGTGGGACAGGGGGTGCCCCCATATATTTT. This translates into CAWSGTGGAPIYF.

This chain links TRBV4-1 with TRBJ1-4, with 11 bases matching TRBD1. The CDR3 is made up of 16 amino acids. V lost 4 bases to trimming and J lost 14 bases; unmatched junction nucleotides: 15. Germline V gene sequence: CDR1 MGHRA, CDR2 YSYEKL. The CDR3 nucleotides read TGCGCCAGCAGCCCCCTTGAGGGGACAGGGGGGTTAAGGCTGTTTTTT. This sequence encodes CASSPLEGTGGLRLFF.

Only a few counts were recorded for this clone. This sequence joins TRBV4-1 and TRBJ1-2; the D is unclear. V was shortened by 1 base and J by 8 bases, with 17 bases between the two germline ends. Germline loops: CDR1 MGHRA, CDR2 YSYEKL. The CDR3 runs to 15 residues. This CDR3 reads CASSQGTAPPGGYTF. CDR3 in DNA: TGCGCCAGCAGCCAAGGGACGGCCCCCCCGGGAGGCTACACCTTC.

The CDR3 DNA follows: TGCGCCAGCAGCTTGGGCGGAACCTACGAGCAGTACTTC. Translation: CASSLGGTYEQYF. The J gene is TRBJ2-7, the V gene TRBV5-1; D is undetermined. V lost 0 bases and J lost 2, with 6 bases in between. This CDR3 comprises 13 residues. The germline V gene has CDR1 SGHRS and CDR2 YFSETQ.

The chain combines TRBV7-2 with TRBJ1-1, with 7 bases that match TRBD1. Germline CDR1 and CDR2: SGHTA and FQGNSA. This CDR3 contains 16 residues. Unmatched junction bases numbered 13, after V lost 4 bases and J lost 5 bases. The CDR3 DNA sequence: TGTGCCAGCAGCTCCTCCCCTGACAGGGTAGGAACTGAAGCTTTCTTT. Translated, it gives CASSSSPDRVGTEAFF. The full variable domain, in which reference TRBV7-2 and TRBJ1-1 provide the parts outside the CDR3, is GAGVSQSPSNKVTEKGKDVELRCDPISGHTALYWYRQSLGQGLEFLIYFQGNSAPDKSGLPSDRFSAERTGGSVSTLTIQRTQQEDSAVYLCASSSSPDRVGTEAFFGQGTRLTVV.

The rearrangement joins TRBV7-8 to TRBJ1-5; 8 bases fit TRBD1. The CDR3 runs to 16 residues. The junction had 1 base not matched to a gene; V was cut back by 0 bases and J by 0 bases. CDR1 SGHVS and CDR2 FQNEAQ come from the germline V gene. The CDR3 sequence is CASSLATGDSNQPQHF. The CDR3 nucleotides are TGTGCCAGCAGCTTAGCGACAGGGGATAGCAATCAGCCCCAGCATTTT.

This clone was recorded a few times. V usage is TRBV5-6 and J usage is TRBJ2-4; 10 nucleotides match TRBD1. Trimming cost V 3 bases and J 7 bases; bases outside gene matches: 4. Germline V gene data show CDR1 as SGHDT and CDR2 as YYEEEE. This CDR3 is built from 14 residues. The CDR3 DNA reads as TGTGCCAGCAGCTGGGGACAGGGGTCCAACATTCAGTACTTC. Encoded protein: CASSWGQGSNIQYF.

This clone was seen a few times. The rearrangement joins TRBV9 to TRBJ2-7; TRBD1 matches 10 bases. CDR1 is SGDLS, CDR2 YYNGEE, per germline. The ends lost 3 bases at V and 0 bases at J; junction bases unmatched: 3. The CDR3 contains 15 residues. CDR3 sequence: CASSGQGALSYEQYF. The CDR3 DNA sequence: TGTGCCAGCAGCGGACAGGGGGCCCTCTCCTACGAGCAGTACTTC. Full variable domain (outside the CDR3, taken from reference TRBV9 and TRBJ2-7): DSGVTQTPKHLITATGQRVTLRCSPRSGDLSVYWYQQSLDQGLQFLIQYYNGEERAKGNILERFSAQQFPDLHSELNLSSLELGDSALYFCASSGQGALSYEQYFGPGTRLTVT.

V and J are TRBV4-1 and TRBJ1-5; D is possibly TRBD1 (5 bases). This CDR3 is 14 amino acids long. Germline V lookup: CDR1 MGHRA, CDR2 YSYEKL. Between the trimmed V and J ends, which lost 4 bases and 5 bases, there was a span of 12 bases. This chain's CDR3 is CASSLHGGDQPQHF. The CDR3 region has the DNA TGCGCCAGCAGCCTCCATGGGGGGGATCAGCCCCAGCATTTT.

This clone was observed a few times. The CDR3 loop is CASRGERRGTEAFF. CDR3 sequence (DNA): TGTGCCAGCAGAGGAGAAAGGAGGGGAACTGAAGCTTTCTTT. The chain couples TRBV2 to TRBJ1-1; TRBD1 is a possible D gene (5 bases). With 6 bases removed from V and 5 bases from J, the gap between germline ends came to 16 bases. Germline-derived CDR1 and CDR2 are SNHLY and FYNNEI. The length of the CDR3 is 14 residues.

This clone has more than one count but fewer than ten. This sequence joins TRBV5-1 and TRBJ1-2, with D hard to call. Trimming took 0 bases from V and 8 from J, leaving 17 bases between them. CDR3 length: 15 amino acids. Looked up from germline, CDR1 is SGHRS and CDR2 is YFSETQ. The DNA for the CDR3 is TGCGCCAGCAGCTTGGCCTACACGGGGAGAGGCGGCTACACCTTC. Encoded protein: CASSLAYTGRGGYTF.

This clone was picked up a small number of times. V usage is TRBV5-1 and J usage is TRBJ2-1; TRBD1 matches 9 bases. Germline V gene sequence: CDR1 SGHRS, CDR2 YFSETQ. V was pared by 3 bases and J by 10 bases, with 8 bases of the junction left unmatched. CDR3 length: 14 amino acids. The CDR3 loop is CASSWRTGDNEQFF. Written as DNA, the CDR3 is TGCGCCAGCAGCTGGAGGACAGGGGATAACGAGCAGTTCTTC. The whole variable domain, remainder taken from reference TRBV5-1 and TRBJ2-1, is KAGVTQTPRYLIKTRGQQVTLSCSPISGHRSVSWYQQTPGQGLQFLFEYFSETQRNKGNFPGRFSGRQFSNSRSEMNVSTLELGDSALYLCASSWRTGDNEQFFGPGTRLTVL.

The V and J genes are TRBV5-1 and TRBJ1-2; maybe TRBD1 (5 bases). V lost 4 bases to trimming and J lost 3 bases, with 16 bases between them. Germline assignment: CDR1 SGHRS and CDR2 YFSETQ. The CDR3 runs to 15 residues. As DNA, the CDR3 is TGCGCCAGCAGCGTCGGGGGGGGGTTGGACTATGGCTACACCTTC. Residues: CASSVGGGLDYGYTF. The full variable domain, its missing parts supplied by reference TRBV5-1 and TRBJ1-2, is KAGVTQTPRYLIKTRGQQVTLSCSPISGHRSVSWYQQTPGQGLQFLFEYFSETQRNKGNFPGRFSGRQFSNSRSEMNVSTLELGDSALYLCASSVGGGLDYGYTFGSGTRLTVV.

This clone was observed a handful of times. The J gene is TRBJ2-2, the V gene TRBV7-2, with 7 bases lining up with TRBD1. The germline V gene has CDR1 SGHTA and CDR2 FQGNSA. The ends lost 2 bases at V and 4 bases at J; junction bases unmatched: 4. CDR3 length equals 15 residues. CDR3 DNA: TGTGCCAGCAGCTTACGGTCAGGGGGCACCGGGGAGCTGTTTTTT. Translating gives CASSLRSGGTGELFF.

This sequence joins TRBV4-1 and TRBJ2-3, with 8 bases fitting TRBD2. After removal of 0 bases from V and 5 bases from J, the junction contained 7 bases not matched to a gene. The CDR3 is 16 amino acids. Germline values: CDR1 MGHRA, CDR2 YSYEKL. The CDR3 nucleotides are TGCGCCAGCAGCCAAGATACAGGACTAGCCCAAGATACGCAGTATTTT. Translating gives CASSQDTGLAQDTQYF.

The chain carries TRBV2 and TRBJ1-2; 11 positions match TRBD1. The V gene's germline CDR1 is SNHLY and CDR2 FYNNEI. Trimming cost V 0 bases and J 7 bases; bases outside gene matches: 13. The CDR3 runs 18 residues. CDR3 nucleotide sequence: TGTGCCAGCAGTGAAGCGCTTTGCCGGGACAGGGGGTACTGTGGCTACACCTTC. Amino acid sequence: CASSEALCRDRGYCGYTF.